A selection of T cell receptor beta chains follows, all from one sample in a study of response to subunit inactivated influenza vaccine. TCRdb processed the RT-PCR reads anew with MiXCR; each CDR3 protein has one entry. The table lists just under 550,000 distinct CDR3 sequences, under 30% of them singletons. These data also formed part of another study, on T cells expressing NK-cell markers.

Sample: CD4+ T cells sorted from PBMCs, taken less than 13 days after vaccination. These receptors came from a middle-aged man who received an inactivated influenza vaccine. Both conserved end residues are part of each CDR3. Each record gives: J gene, clone size, V gene, D gene, CDR3 protein, CDR3 DNA. The D gene is left open where the match is weak. The size of a clone is reported for some rows only, either as once, few or many, or as a class for expanded clones.

TRBJ2-1 NA TRBV7-6 NA CASSSPGGTAYNEQFF TGTGCCAGCAGCTCGCCCGGTGGGACTGCCTACAATGAGCAGTTCTTC
TRBJ1-5 NA TRBV18 NA CASSQGRQGQPQHF TGTGCCAGCTCACAGGGGCGCCAGGGTCAGCCCCAGCATTTT
TRBJ2-3 few TRBV9 NA CASSRAGREFTDTQYF TGTGCCAGCAGCCGAGCCGGTCGGGAGTTCACAGATACGCAGTATTTT
TRBJ1-1 few TRBV7-8 NA CASRPDRLNTEAFF TGTGCCAGCAGACCAGACAGGTTGAACACTGAAGCTTTCTTT
TRBJ1-4 NA TRBV20-1 NA CSAGRGRGSNEKLFF TGCAGTGCAGGGAGGGGTAGGGGATCTAATGAAAAACTGTTTTTT
TRBJ2-1 few TRBV27 NA CASGNGGTYNEQFF TGTGCCAGCGGGAACGGGGGAACCTACAATGAGCAGTTCTTC
TRBJ2-5 NA TRBV10-3 TRBD2 CAISAGTSGKETQYF TGTGCCATCAGTGCGGGGACTAGCGGGAAAGAGACCCAGTACTTC
TRBJ2-2 NA TRBV4-2 TRBD1 CASSPGQGPGELFF TGTGCCAGCAGCCCGGGACAGGGTCCCGGGGAGCTGTTTTTT
TRBJ1-6 few TRBV20-1 NA CSASGGPNSPLHF TGCAGTGCTAGCGGTGGGCCGAATTCACCCCTCCACTTT
TRBJ2-5 few TRBV29-1 TRBD1 CSVGQGARETQYF TGCAGCGTTGGGCAGGGGGCGCGAGAGACCCAGTACTTC
TRBJ2-3 NA TRBV7-2 NA CASSLASVGTDTQYF TGTGCCAGCAGCTTAGCCTCTGTAGGCACAGATACGCAGTATTTT
TRBJ1-6 many TRBV5-1 NA CASGRDTAAHSPLHF TGCGCCAGCGGACGAGACACCGCCGCTCATTCACCCCTCCACTTT
TRBJ1-6 few TRBV5-1 NA CASSLGTANNSPLHF TGCGCCAGCAGCTTGGGGACGGCTAATAATTCACCCCTCCACTTT
TRBJ2-7 NA TRBV6-5 TRBD2 CASSYGTSKGYEQYF TGTGCCAGCAGCTACGGGACTAGTAAAGGCTACGAGCAGTACTTC
TRBJ2-1 NA TRBV7-2 TRBD2 CASSPGSGGHLYNEQFF TGTGCCAGCAGCCCAGGGAGCGGGGGACACCTCTACAATGAGCAGTTCTTC